The entry below gives a single T cell receptor (beta chain) sequence along with its context. These data belong to a study of CD8 T cells in Susac syndrome. The V end lost 2 bases, the J end lost 6 bases, and 7 bases lay between the germline ends. The germline V gene encodes CDR1 ENHRY and CDR2 SYGVKD. This CDR3 is built from 12 residues. About 0.5 to 1 ug RNA was reverse transcribed with random hexamers. MiXCR, run by TCRdb on the immunoSEQ multiplex PCR reads, gives a single entry per CDR3 protein. The sample consists of some 140,000 distinct CDR3 sequences, over 90% of them appearing once. The receptor was isolated from a human donor with Susac syndrome. Material: CD8+ T cells from PBMCs. The rearrangement joins TRBV10-3 to TRBJ1-1; a weak D match, TRBD1 (6 bases). CDR3 in amino acids: CAISETGPEAFF. CDR3 coding DNA: TGTGCCATCAGTGAGACAGGGCCTGAAGCTTTCTTT.